This T cell receptor (beta chain) was sequenced for a study of T cells in Graves' hyperthyroidism and ophthalmopathy. Amplified TCR beta CDR3 regions came from RNA transcripts. Initially, a first-round RT-PCR of the TCR CDR3 employed the HTBI primer set. In TCRdb, the multiplex PCR reads were re-called with MiXCR into one record per CDR3 protein. This table has approximately 380,000 distinct CDR3 sequences, around an eighth appearing once. The V end was cut by 5 bases, the J end by 11 bases, with 15 bases between. The CDR3 runs to 12 residues. Germline lookup yields CDR1 MNHNS and CDR2 SASEGT. Whole-study findings and limits: Most clonotypes expanded in thyroid above 0.001 were likewise present in blood.

A NOSPECS grade of at least 4, a Clinical Activity Score of at least 3 and duration under 3 months were recorded in ophthalmopathy patients. About 10 ml fresh peripheral blood yielded the PBMCs. This clonotype was recorded many times. Its antigen is as yet unknown. The sequenced material came from blood. The receptor comes from a man aged 50 to 60 with Graves' ophthalmopathy. The chain couples TRBV6-1 to TRBJ1-1; tentative D call: TRBD1 (6 bases). The CDR3 reads CASSTAGTPAFF. In nucleotides, the CDR3 is TGTGCCAGCAGTACCGCCGGGACACCCGCTTTCTTT.